This is a list of T cell receptor beta chains from one sample in a study of T cell changes during pregnancy in multiple sclerosis. The protocol was immunoSEQ multiplex PCR, while the TCRdb copy is restricted to in-frame clones and leaves out a portion. The repertoire includes under 85,000 clones, 75% to 95% of them detected once, and about 0.52% sits in the top ten. The sample was CD4+ T cells from peripheral blood mononuclear cells, taken in the second trimester of pregnancy. These receptor sequences come from a female donor with multiple sclerosis, enrolled in a pregnancy study. CDR3s include the opening cysteine and the closing phenylalanine or tryptophan. The order of the fields is CDR3 DNA, CDR3 protein, V gene, D gene, J gene, clone size. The D gene is left open where the match is weak. Size tells how often a clone was seen (once, few, many) or the class of an expanded clone, and some rows leave it out.

CDR3 DNA: TGTGCCAGCAGTGGGACAGGGTCGGCGGGAGGGCCGCCTGACATTCAGTACTTC
CDR3 protein: CASSGTGSAGGPPDIQYF
V gene: TRBV6-1
D gene: -
J gene: TRBJ2-4
clone size: -

CDR3 DNA: TGTGCCAGCAGCTTGGAAGGGGGCTACAATGAGCAGTTCTTC
CDR3 protein: CASSLEGGYNEQFF
V gene: TRBV5-8
D gene: -
J gene: TRBJ2-1
clone size: -

CDR3 DNA: TGTGCCAGCAGCTCGTCAGGGGCGGCCTACGAGCAGTACTTC
CDR3 protein: CASSSSGAAYEQYF
V gene: TRBV7-2
D gene: -
J gene: TRBJ2-7
clone size: few

CDR3 DNA: TGTGCCAGTAGTATACTCGGAACAGCAAACAATCAGCCCCAGCATTTT
CDR3 protein: CASSILGTANNQPQHF
V gene: TRBV19
D gene: -
J gene: TRBJ1-5
clone size: -

CDR3 DNA: TGTGCCAGCTCACCAGGGCAGAACACTGAAGCTTTCTTT
CDR3 protein: CASSPGQNTEAFF
V gene: TRBV18
D gene: -
J gene: TRBJ1-1
clone size: -

CDR3 DNA: TGTGCCACCAGCAGTGGCGGGAGCTGGTTAGGCACAGATACGCAGTATTTT
CDR3 protein: CATSSGGSWLGTDTQYF
V gene: TRBV15
D gene: TRBD2
J gene: TRBJ2-3
clone size: -

CDR3 DNA: TGTGCCAGAAGCCTAACCTCCCCCCCCCTTGTACTTCGGACTAATGAAAAACTGTTTTTT
CDR3 protein: CARSLTSPPLVLRTNEKLFF
V gene: TRBV5-3
D gene: -
J gene: TRBJ1-4
clone size: -

CDR3 DNA: TGCGCCAGCAGCCCGGGACAGGCGGGAAATGAGCAGTTCTTC
CDR3 protein: CASSPGQAGNEQFF
V gene: TRBV5-1
D gene: TRBD1
J gene: TRBJ2-1
clone size: -

CDR3 DNA: TGTGCCAGTAGTGCGTCGACAGGGGGCTACACCTTC
CDR3 protein: CASSASTGGYTF
V gene: TRBV19
D gene: TRBD1
J gene: TRBJ1-2
clone size: -

CDR3 DNA: TGTGCCAGCAGTTGGACAGGGGGCGGCTATGGCTACACCTTC
CDR3 protein: CASSWTGGGYGYTF
V gene: TRBV28
D gene: TRBD1
J gene: TRBJ1-2
clone size: -